The next 18 T cell receptor beta chains were all read from a single sample in a study of blood T cell repertoires in COVID-19. Assay used: immunoSEQ multiplex PCR; TCRdb lists only in-frame clones, some missing. The sample consists of approximately 270,000 clones, 80% to 95% of them appearing once. What was sequenced was PBMCs or T cells enriched from blood (not recorded which). The receptor source for this set is a man in his forties or fifties who had been exposed to COVID-19.

The rearrangement links TRBV29-1 to TRBJ1-1; D is perhaps TRBD1 (5 bases). CDR3 length equals 14 residues. Trimming shortened V by 3 bases and J by 5 bases, and 16 bases separated the two germline ends. Germline values: CDR1 SQVTM, CDR2 ANQGSEA. CDR3 in DNA: TGCAGCGTTGATAGGCAGGGAAAAAGGACTGAAGCTTTCTTT. Encoded protein: CSVDRQGKRTEAFF.

V usage is TRBV4-2 and J usage is TRBJ2-6, with a weak D call TRBD2 (6 bases). The CDR3 length is 16 residues. Germline assignment: CDR1 LGHNA and CDR2 YNFKEQ. V lost 1 base and J lost 0, with 7 bases in between. In DNA, the CDR3 is TGTGCCAGCAGCCAAGGGACTAACTCTGGGGCCAACGTCCTGACTTTC. Residues: CASSQGTNSGANVLTF.

This rearrangement joins TRBV10-3 to TRBJ2-1, with D hard to call. V shed 2 bases and J shed 10 bases, with 27 bases lying between them. Germline V gene lookup returns CDR1 ENHRY and CDR2 SYGVKD. CDR3 length: 18 amino acids. The CDR3 region has the DNA TGTGCCATCAGTGAGCCTGCCCCCGTGACTGGAAAGGTATGGGAGCAGTTCTTC. Amino acid sequence: CAISEPAPVTGKVWEQFF.

V gene TRBV18 combines with J gene TRBJ2-7, with D perhaps matching TRBD2 (6 bases). V lost 3 bases, J lost 4 bases, and 7 bases lay in between. The CDR3 spans 12 residues. Germline CDR1 and CDR2: KGHSH and LQKENI. CDR3 nucleotide sequence: TGTGCCAGCTCACCGGAGGGTTACGAGCAGTACTTC. It is translated as CASSPEGYEQYF.

The V and J genes are TRBV20-1 and TRBJ1-4; tentative D call: TRBD1 (5 bases). Germline lookup yields CDR1 DFQATT and CDR2 SNEGSKA (reference sequence). The CDR3 sequence is 13 residues long. V was trimmed by 3 bases and J by 4 bases, leaving 9 bases between them. The CDR3 nucleotides read TGCAGTGCTAGTGGGGCCTTTAATGAAAAACTGTTTTTT. It codes for CSASGAFNEKLFF.

The chain has TRBV29-1 and TRBJ2-7, with 9 bases lining up with TRBD2. The CDR3 is 14 amino acids. J was trimmed by 6 bases and V by 4 bases; bases with no gene match: 10. The V gene's germline CDR1 is SQVTM and CDR2 ANQGSEA. For the CDR3, the DNA is TGCAGCGTTGGACCGGGACTAGCCCATTTCGAGCAGTACTTC. As protein: CSVGPGLAHFEQYF.

The chain combines TRBV4-3 with TRBJ1-1; D is possibly TRBD1 (5 bases). The CDR3 consists of 16 residues. Trimming pared 4 bases from V and 8 bases from J, leaving 23 bases between. Germline values: CDR1 LGHNA, CDR2 YSLEER. In DNA form, the CDR3 reads TGCGCCAGCAGCCCAAATCCGGGACGGTTGGGGGGAGAAGCTTTCTTT. Translated, it gives CASSPNPGRLGGEAFF.

The chain is built from TRBV18 and TRBJ2-3; tentative D call: TRBD1 (5 bases). Germline V lookup: CDR1 KGHSH, CDR2 LQKENI. The germline V and J ends were trimmed by 6 bases and 4 bases, with 14 bases remaining between them. The CDR3 loop spans 14 amino acids. CDR3 protein: CASSRQGSADTQYF. For the CDR3, the DNA is TGTGCCAGCTCGCGTCAGGGTTCCGCAGATACGCAGTATTTT.

The V gene is TRBV11-2, the J gene TRBJ1-1; D gene unclear. Germline V gene data show CDR1 as SGHAT and CDR2 as FQNNGV. The CDR3 has 16 residues. V dropped 5 bases and J dropped 1 base, with 17 bases sitting between them. CDR3 loop: CASSPISYRSNTEAFF. DNA of the CDR3: TGTGCCAGCAGCCCTATTTCGTACCGGTCGAACACTGAAGCTTTCTTT. The full variable domain, with the rest looked up from reference TRBV11-2 and TRBJ1-1, is EAGVAQSPRYKIIEKRQSVAFWCNPISGHATLYWYQQILGQGPKLLIQFQNNGVVDDSQLPKDRFSAERLKGVDSTLKIQPAKLEDSAVYLCASSPISYRSNTEAFFGQGTRLTVV.

The chain has TRBV27 and TRBJ2-1; 12 bases line up with TRBD2. Germline lookup yields CDR1 MNHEY and CDR2 SMNVEV (reference sequence). V trimming: 5 bases; J trimming: 9 bases; junction bases outside the gene matches: 11. The CDR3 runs 16 residues. CDR3 nucleotide sequence: TGTGCCAGCAGTGATTTAAGACTAGCGGGAGTTGGTGAGCAGTTCTTC. The encoded protein is CASSDLRLAGVGEQFF.

The rearrangement joins TRBV29-1 to TRBJ2-3; 9 bases are shared with TRBD1. In germline, CDR1 is SQVTM, CDR2 ANQGSEA. J gave up 2 bases and V 4 bases, and 7 bases lay outside the gene matches. CDR3 length: 15 residues. DNA for the CDR3: TGCAGCGTTGTGGGACAGGGTGGGGACACAGATACGCAGTATTTT. The encoded protein is CSVVGQGGDTDTQYF.

This sequence joins TRBV28 and TRBJ1-2; 7 bases are a match to TRBD1. V was pared by 8 bases and J by 3 bases, with 3 bases of the junction left unmatched. Germline V gene sequence: CDR1 MDHEN, CDR2 SYDVKM. The CDR3 runs 12 residues. In DNA form, the CDR3 reads TGTGCCAGCCTCGGACAGGACTATGGCTACACCTTC. Translating it yields CASLGQDYGYTF.

The J gene is TRBJ2-1, the V gene TRBV24-1, with a weak D call TRBD1 (6 bases). V lost 3 bases and J 8 bases, leaving 13 bases between the germline ends. Per the germline V gene, CDR1 is KGHDR and CDR2 is SFDVKD. This CDR3 has 14 residues. The CDR3 DNA follows: TGTGCCACCAGTGATAGAACAGGGATCTATGAGCAGTTCTTC. Translating it yields CATSDRTGIYEQFF.

This clone occurred once. The CDR3 DNA sequence: TGTGCCAGCACAGCGGGAGAGAGACAGACCCAGTACTTC. This gives the protein CASTAGERQTQYF. The genes are TRBV7-2 and TRBJ2-5; TRBD2 aligns across 8 bases. CDR1 and CDR2 from the germline V gene are SGHTA and FQGNSA. The CDR3 covers 13 residues. Trimming cost V 7 bases and J 6 bases; bases outside gene matches: 7. Variable domain in full (rest from reference TRBV7-2 and TRBJ2-5): GAGVSQSPSNKVTEKGKDVELRCDPISGHTALYWYRQSLGQGLEFLIYFQGNSAPDKSGLPSDRFSAERTGGSVSTLTIQRTQQEDSAVYLCASTAGERQTQYFGPGTRLLVL.

The chain combines TRBV5-4 with TRBJ2-3; TRBD1 matches 7 bases. This CDR3 contains 15 residues. Germline assignment: CDR1 SGHNT and CDR2 YYREEE (reference sequence). V was pared by 4 bases and J by 1 base, with 6 bases of the junction left unmatched. The DNA for the CDR3 is TGTGCCAGCAGCCTTACAGGGGCACGCACAGATACGCAGTATTTT. Protein: CASSLTGARTDTQYF.

Concerning this clone itself: The sample carries other DNA sequences with the same CDR3. The gene calls are TRBV9 and TRBJ1-1; no reliable D call. V lost 0 bases and J lost 2, with 5 bases in between. The CDR3 covers 13 residues. The germline gives CDR1 SGDLS, CDR2 YYNGEE. For the CDR3, the DNA is TGTGCCAGCAGCGTAGACCTAAACACTGAAGCTTTCTTT. This codes for CASSVDLNTEAFF.

In DNA, the CDR3 is TGTGCCAGCAGCTTTAGTCTTCAGGTTCTCTCTGGAAACACCATATATTTT. It translates to CASSFSLQVLSGNTIYF. The chain recombines TRBV5-6 with TRBJ1-3; D unclear. CDR1 SGHDT and CDR2 YYEEEE come from the germline V gene. Trimming removed 2 bases from V and 0 bases from J, with 15 bases in between. The CDR3 is made up of 17 amino acids.

V is TRBV7-2 and J is TRBJ2-7; 8 bases are a match to TRBD2. J lost 3 bases, V lost 2 bases, and 9 bases had no gene match. Germline values: CDR1 SGHTA, CDR2 FQGNSA. CDR3 length equals 16 residues. The CDR3 DNA is TGTGCCAGCAGCTTAAGCCAGGGACTAGGGCACTACGAGCAGTACTTC. Translating gives CASSLSQGLGHYEQYF.